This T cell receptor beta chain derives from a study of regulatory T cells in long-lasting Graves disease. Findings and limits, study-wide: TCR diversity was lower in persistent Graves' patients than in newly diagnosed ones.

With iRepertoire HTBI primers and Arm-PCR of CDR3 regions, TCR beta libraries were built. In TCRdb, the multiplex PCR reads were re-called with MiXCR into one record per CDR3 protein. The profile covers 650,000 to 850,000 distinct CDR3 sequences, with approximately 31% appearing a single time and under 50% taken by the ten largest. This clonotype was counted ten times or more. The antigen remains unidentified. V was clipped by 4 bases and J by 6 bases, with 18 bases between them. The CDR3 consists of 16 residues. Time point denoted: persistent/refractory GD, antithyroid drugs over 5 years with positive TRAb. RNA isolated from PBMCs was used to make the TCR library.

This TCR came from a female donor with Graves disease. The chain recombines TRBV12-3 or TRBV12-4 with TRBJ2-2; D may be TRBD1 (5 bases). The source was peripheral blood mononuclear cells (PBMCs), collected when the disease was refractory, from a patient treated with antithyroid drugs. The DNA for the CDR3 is TGTGCCAGCAGTTCACCCACTTCCAGGGCGGCCGGGGAGCTGTTTTTT. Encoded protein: CASSSPTSRAAGELFF.